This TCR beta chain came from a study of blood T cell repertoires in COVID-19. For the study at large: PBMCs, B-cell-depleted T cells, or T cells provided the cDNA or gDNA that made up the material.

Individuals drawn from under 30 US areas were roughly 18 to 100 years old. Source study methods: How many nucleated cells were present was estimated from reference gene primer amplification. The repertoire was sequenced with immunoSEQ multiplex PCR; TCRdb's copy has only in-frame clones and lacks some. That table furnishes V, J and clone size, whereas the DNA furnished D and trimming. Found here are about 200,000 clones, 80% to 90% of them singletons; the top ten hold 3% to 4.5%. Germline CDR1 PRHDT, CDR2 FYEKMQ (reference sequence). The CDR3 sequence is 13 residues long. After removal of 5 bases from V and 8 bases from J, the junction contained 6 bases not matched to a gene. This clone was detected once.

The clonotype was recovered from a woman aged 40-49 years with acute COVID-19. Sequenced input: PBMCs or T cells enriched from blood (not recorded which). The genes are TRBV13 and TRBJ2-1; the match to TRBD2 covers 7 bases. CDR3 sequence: CASSAGTSDEQFF. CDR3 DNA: TGTGCCAGCAGCGCAGGTACTAGCGATGAGCAGTTCTTC.